These T cell receptor beta chains were read from a single sample in a study of spatial heterogeneity in lung cancer. TCRdb passed the 5' RACE reads through MiXCR, listing each CDR3 protein once. The sample gives about 44,000 distinct CDR3 sequences, roughly an eighth of which show up once; about 55% is in the top ten. The specimen comprised PBMCs, sampled at surgery. The receptors were sampled from a male donor with early-stage non-small cell lung cancer. Both conserved end residues are part of each CDR3. D genes are given only for firm matches. Clone size is stated in some rows and not others, as once, few, many or a class when expanded.

V gene: TRBV7-8; CDR3 length: 14; J gene: TRBJ1-5; D gene: .; clone size: .; CDR3 DNA: TGTGCCAGCAGCTTAGACAGGCCCAATCAGCCCCAGCATTTT; CDR3 protein: CASSLDRPNQPQHF
V gene: TRBV12-3/TRBV12-4; CDR3 length: 16; J gene: TRBJ1-1; D gene: TRBD1; clone size: many; CDR3 DNA: TGTGCCAGCAGTTTCACCGGGACAGGGAGGAACACTGAAGCTTTCTTT; CDR3 protein: CASSFTGTGRNTEAFF
V gene: TRBV4-1; CDR3 length: 17; J gene: TRBJ1-5; D gene: TRBD1; clone size: few; CDR3 DNA: TGCGCCAGCAGCCAAGGGCAGGGGGCTAATAGCAATCAGCCCCAGCATTTT; CDR3 protein: CASSQGQGANSNQPQHF
V gene: TRBV7-9; CDR3 length: 12; J gene: TRBJ2-7; D gene: .; clone size: .; CDR3 DNA: TGTGCCAGCAGCAAGCAGGGCTACGAGCAGTACTTC; CDR3 protein: CASSKQGYEQYF
V gene: TRBV4-3; CDR3 length: 17; J gene: TRBJ2-1; D gene: .; clone size: few; CDR3 DNA: TGCGCCAGCAGCCAAGATCTGAGCGGGCCAGTTTCCGATGAGCAGTTCTTC; CDR3 protein: CASSQDLSGPVSDEQFF
V gene: TRBV28; CDR3 length: 14; J gene: TRBJ2-5; D gene: TRBD1; clone size: few; CDR3 DNA: TGTGCCACGGACAGGGGGGTCCGGCAAGAGACCCAGTACTTC; CDR3 protein: CATDRGVRQETQYF
V gene: TRBV7-8; CDR3 length: 12; J gene: TRBJ1-5; D gene: .; clone size: .; CDR3 DNA: TGTGCCAGCAGCTCAGAAGATCAGCCCCAGCATTTT; CDR3 protein: CASSSEDQPQHF
V gene: TRBV11-2; CDR3 length: 16; J gene: TRBJ2-1; D gene: .; clone size: many; CDR3 DNA: TGTGCCAGCAGCACCATTCGGGACTCTTCCTACAATGAGCAGTTCTTC; CDR3 protein: CASSTIRDSSYNEQFF
V gene: TRBV10-3; CDR3 length: 15; J gene: TRBJ1-5; D gene: .; clone size: few; CDR3 DNA: TGTGCCATCAGTGAGAGGAACGGGCTTTCCAAGCCCCAGCATTTT; CDR3 protein: CAISERNGLSKPQHF
V gene: TRBV7-2; CDR3 length: 13; J gene: TRBJ1-1; D gene: .; clone size: .; CDR3 DNA: TGTGCCAGCAGCCATGCTCCGAACACTGAAGCTTTCTTT; CDR3 protein: CASSHAPNTEAFF
V gene: TRBV28; CDR3 length: 14; J gene: TRBJ2-3; D gene: TRBD1; clone size: .; CDR3 DNA: TGTGCCAGTACTACAGGGGTTCGCACAGATACGCAGTATTTT; CDR3 protein: CASTTGVRTDTQYF
V gene: TRBV2; CDR3 length: 17; J gene: TRBJ2-6; D gene: TRBD1; clone size: .; CDR3 DNA: TGTGCCAGCAGTGGGGACAGATATAGCTCTGGGGCCAACGTCCTGACTTTC; CDR3 protein: CASSGDRYSSGANVLTF
V gene: TRBV11-2; CDR3 length: 19; J gene: TRBJ2-7; D gene: TRBD1; clone size: .; CDR3 DNA: TGTGCCAGCAGCCCTTTAAACAGGGGGCGCGACCGATCCGGATACGAGCAGTACTTC; CDR3 protein: CASSPLNRGRDRSGYEQYF
V gene: TRBV3-1; CDR3 length: 12; J gene: TRBJ1-2; D gene: .; clone size: many; CDR3 DNA: TGTGCCAGCAGCCAAGCCACTTCTGGCTACACCTTC; CDR3 protein: CASSQATSGYTF
V gene: TRBV5-6; CDR3 length: 15; J gene: TRBJ2-7; D gene: .; clone size: few; CDR3 DNA: TGTGCCAGCAGCTTGGAAGGACACTTATCCTACGAGCAGTACTTC; CDR3 protein: CASSLEGHLSYEQYF
V gene: TRBV29-1; CDR3 length: 11; J gene: TRBJ2-7; D gene: TRBD2; clone size: .; CDR3 DNA: TGCAGCGTCGGACTAGCGGGAGAGCAGTACTTC; CDR3 protein: CSVGLAGEQYF
V gene: TRBV6-2/TRBV6-3; CDR3 length: 16; J gene: TRBJ2-1; D gene: TRBD1; clone size: many; CDR3 DNA: TGTGCCTCTACATCAGCCCAGGGGGCGCGATACAATGAGCAGTTCTTC; CDR3 protein: CASTSAQGARYNEQFF
V gene: TRBV10-3; CDR3 length: 13; J gene: TRBJ2-3; D gene: TRBD1; clone size: .; CDR3 DNA: TGTGCCATACGGACAGGGGGCGAAGATACGCAGTATTTT; CDR3 protein: CAIRTGGEDTQYF
V gene: TRBV20-1; CDR3 length: 14; J gene: TRBJ1-6; D gene: .; clone size: .; CDR3 DNA: TGCAGTGCTAGAGAGCAGGAGGGGAATTCACCCCTCCACTTT; CDR3 protein: CSAREQEGNSPLHF
V gene: TRBV5-1; CDR3 length: 14; J gene: TRBJ1-5; D gene: TRBD1; clone size: .; CDR3 DNA: TGCGCCAGCAGCCCAGGACAGGGGAGCCAGCCCCAGCATTTT; CDR3 protein: CASSPGQGSQPQHF
V gene: TRBV2; CDR3 length: 15; J gene: TRBJ2-1; D gene: .; clone size: many; CDR3 DNA: TGTGCCAGCAGTTGGTCGGACTCACGAGGGTTCGAGCAGTTCTTC; CDR3 protein: CASSWSDSRGFEQFF
V gene: TRBV3-1; CDR3 length: 17; J gene: TRBJ1-1; D gene: TRBD1; clone size: few; CDR3 DNA: TGTGCCAGCAGCCTCCTCGCGACAGGGTCTTGGAACACTGAAGCTTTCTTT; CDR3 protein: CASSLLATGSWNTEAFF
V gene: TRBV5-5; CDR3 length: 12; J gene: TRBJ1-1; D gene: .; clone size: .; CDR3 DNA: TGTGCCAGCAGTTATGATGGACAGCCCGGGGGATTT; CDR3 protein: CASSYDGQPGGF
V gene: TRBV7-9; CDR3 length: 12; J gene: TRBJ1-4; D gene: .; clone size: .; CDR3 DNA: TGTGCCAGCAGCTCGCGTAAGGAAAAACTGTTTTTT; CDR3 protein: CASSSRKEKLFF
V gene: TRBV5-1; CDR3 length: 15; J gene: TRBJ2-2; D gene: .; clone size: .; CDR3 DNA: TGCGCCAGCAGCCCCATTGAGGGGAGAGGCGGGGAGCTGTTTTTT; CDR3 protein: CASSPIEGRGGELFF
V gene: TRBV3-1; CDR3 length: 13; J gene: TRBJ1-1; D gene: .; clone size: many; CDR3 DNA: TGTGCCAGCAGCCAAAGTCCGCAGCCAGAAGCTTTCTTT; CDR3 protein: CASSQSPQPEAFF
V gene: TRBV3-1; CDR3 length: 15; J gene: TRBJ2-7; D gene: TRBD2; clone size: few; CDR3 DNA: TGTGCCAGCAGCCTCCGACGGGGGGATATAGGGGAGCAGTACTTC; CDR3 protein: CASSLRRGDIGEQYF
V gene: TRBV27; CDR3 length: 17; J gene: TRBJ1-6; D gene: .; clone size: .; CDR3 DNA: TGTGCCAGCAGCCTTCTCTCCACCGGGGGGCTCGTTTCCCCCCTCCACTTT; CDR3 protein: CASSLLSTGGLVSPLHF
V gene: TRBV7-6; CDR3 length: 16; J gene: TRBJ2-3; D gene: .; clone size: few; CDR3 DNA: TGTGCCAGCAGCTTAGTTTACGACCCGAGCACAGATACGCAGTATTTT; CDR3 protein: CASSLVYDPSTDTQYF
V gene: TRBV29-1; CDR3 length: 16; J gene: TRBJ2-7; D gene: TRBD2; clone size: few; CDR3 DNA: TGCAGCGTTACCGGGACTAGCGGGAGCGATCACTACGAGCAGTACTTC; CDR3 protein: CSVTGTSGSDHYEQYF
V gene: TRBV6-1; CDR3 length: 13; J gene: TRBJ1-1; D gene: .; clone size: .; CDR3 DNA: TGTGCCAGCAGTGGAAGGGGATTCACTGAAGCTTTCTTT; CDR3 protein: CASSGRGFTEAFF
V gene: TRBV18; CDR3 length: 16; J gene: TRBJ2-1; D gene: .; clone size: few; CDR3 DNA: TGTGCCAGCTCACCAGGCCCCCCGGGAAGGGGGAATGAGCAGTTCTTC; CDR3 protein: CASSPGPPGRGNEQFF
V gene: TRBV10-1; CDR3 length: 17; J gene: TRBJ2-7; D gene: TRBD1; clone size: .; CDR3 DNA: TGCGCCAGCAGTGAGACAGACAGGGCTCAAGACTACGGCGAGCAGTACTTC; CDR3 protein: CASSETDRAQDYGEQYF
V gene: TRBV29-1; CDR3 length: 13; J gene: TRBJ2-1; D gene: .; clone size: .; CDR3 DNA: TGCAGCGTTGAACCGGGTCCCTACAATGAGCAGTTCTTC; CDR3 protein: CSVEPGPYNEQFF
V gene: TRBV5-1; CDR3 length: 13; J gene: TRBJ1-5; D gene: .; clone size: many; CDR3 DNA: TGCGCCAGCAGCCCCGGCGGTAATCAGCCCCAGCATTTT; CDR3 protein: CASSPGGNQPQHF
V gene: TRBV9; CDR3 length: 15; J gene: TRBJ2-2; D gene: .; clone size: .; CDR3 DNA: TGTGCCAGCAGCGTAGTTAGCAGGGACACCGGGGAGCTGTTTTTT; CDR3 protein: CASSVVSRDTGELFF
V gene: TRBV10-2; CDR3 length: 16; J gene: TRBJ2-1; D gene: TRBD2; clone size: many; CDR3 DNA: TGCGCCAGCAGTGAGAATAGCGGGAGGGGTAGGAATGAGCAGTTCTTC; CDR3 protein: CASSENSGRGRNEQFF
V gene: TRBV28; CDR3 length: 13; J gene: TRBJ1-1; D gene: .; clone size: many; CDR3 DNA: TGTGCCACACAAGGAGGGGGGAACACTGAAGCTTTCTTT; CDR3 protein: CATQGGGNTEAFF
V gene: TRBV20-1; CDR3 length: 14; J gene: TRBJ1-2; D gene: .; clone size: few; CDR3 DNA: TGCAGTGCTAGAGATGCGAGGGAAGCTAAAAGGTACACCTTC; CDR3 protein: CSARDAREAKRYTF
V gene: TRBV7-2; CDR3 length: 15; J gene: TRBJ1-5; D gene: TRBD1; clone size: .; CDR3 DNA: TGTGTCAGCAGCGGGCAGACAGGGGGCAGTGAGCCCCAGCATTTT; CDR3 protein: CVSSGQTGGSEPQHF
V gene: TRBV29-1; CDR3 length: 14; J gene: TRBJ1-5; D gene: .; clone size: .; CDR3 DNA: TGCCGGATCGTGAGGGGCTATAGCAATCAGCCCCAGCATTTT; CDR3 protein: CRIVRGYSNQPQHF
V gene: TRBV10-3; CDR3 length: 15; J gene: TRBJ2-1; D gene: TRBD2; clone size: many; CDR3 DNA: TGTGCCATCAGAGGGACTAGCGGGAGATTGGATGAGCAGTTCTTC; CDR3 protein: CAIRGTSGRLDEQFF